The T cell receptor beta chain under discussion was sequenced for a study of shared clonotypes between healthy human individuals. Clones were sequenced by immunoSEQ multiplex PCR, and TCRdb holds only the in-frame ones, with some missing. This table has 2.3 million or so clones, about 92% appearing once. Germline CDR1 SNHLY, CDR2 FYNNEI. This CDR3 contains 13 residues. V dropped 2 bases and J dropped 2 bases, with 5 bases sitting between them. The sequenced material came from naive CD4+ T cells from PBMCs. Subset denoted: CD45RA+ positively selected. The chain employs TRBV2 and TRBJ2-3; D not resolved. The sequence came from a man between 18 and 35 years old in good health. Some clones in this sample may be carry-over from other donors' samples. For the CDR3, the DNA is TGTGCCAGCAGTGAAAGGGACACAGATACGCAGTATTTT. Translated, it gives CASSERDTDTQYF.